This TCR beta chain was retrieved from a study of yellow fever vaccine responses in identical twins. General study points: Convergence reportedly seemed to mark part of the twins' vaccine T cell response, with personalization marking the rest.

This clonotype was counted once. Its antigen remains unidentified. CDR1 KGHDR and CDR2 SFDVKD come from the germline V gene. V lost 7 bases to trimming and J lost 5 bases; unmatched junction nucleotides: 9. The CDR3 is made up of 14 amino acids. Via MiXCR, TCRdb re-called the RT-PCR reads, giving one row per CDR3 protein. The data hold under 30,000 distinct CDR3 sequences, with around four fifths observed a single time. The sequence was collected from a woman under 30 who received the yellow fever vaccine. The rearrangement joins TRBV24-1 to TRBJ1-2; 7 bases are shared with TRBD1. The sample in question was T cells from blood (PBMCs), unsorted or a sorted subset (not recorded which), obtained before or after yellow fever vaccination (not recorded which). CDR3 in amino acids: CATRGKTGPYGYTF. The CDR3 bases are TGTGCCACCAGGGGGAAGACAGGGCCGTATGGCTACACCTTC.